The source of this T cell receptor beta chain is a study of T-cell reconstitution after alpha-beta-depleted transplantation in children. Preparing the TCRbeta library involved the use of unique molecular identifiers. MiXCR was run by TCRdb on the PCR reads, yielding one entry per CDR3 protein. The sample has roughly 190,000 distinct CDR3 sequences, roughly 15% seen once. The V and J ends lost 9 bases and 4 bases, in that order; junction bases with no gene match: 7. CDR1 is SEHNR, CDR2 FQNEAQ, per germline (reference sequence). The CDR3 spans 13 residues. This clonotype came up many times. This receptor was obtained from a human donor who donated a stem cell graft to a child with acute lymphoblastic leukemia. V is TRBV7-9 and J is TRBJ2-3; TRBD2 matches at 7 bases. The specimen comprised PBMCs from the stem cell graft donor, sampled from the stem cell graft. CDR3 DNA: TGTGCCAGTAGCGGGCTGGGTGCAGATACGCAGTATTTT. Its translation: CASSGLGADTQYF.